The present entry profiles one T cell receptor beta chain with its context. Its antigen is not known. This specimen belongs to a study of OX40 agonist ivuxolimab in advanced cancers. Regarding the study as a whole: CD8+ T cells were the subset that, on average, had more expanded clones than CD4+.

Data came from immunoSEQ multiplex PCR; TCRdb stores just in-frame clones and leaves some out. This repertoire shows 90,000 to 100,000 clones, less than 90% found once; its top ten account for over 0.65%. This TCR derives from an adult with an advanced solid tumor such as melanoma, head and neck, liver or kidney cancer. This material consisted of CD4+ or CD8+ T cells sorted from blood, taken in a trial of the OX40 agonist ivuxolimab.

The chain's CDR3 is CASSFNRPDQETQYF. The CDR3 DNA reads as TGCGCCAGCAGCTTTAATAGGCCGGACCAAGAGACCCAGTACTTC. The rearrangement joins TRBV5-1 to TRBJ2-5, with D unresolved. Trimming pared 2 bases from V and 0 bases from J, leaving 11 bases between. The germline V gene encodes CDR1 SGHRS and CDR2 YFSETQ. There are 15 residues in the CDR3. The full variable domain, with the rest looked up from reference TRBV5-1 and TRBJ2-5, is KAGVTQTPRYLIKTRGQQVTLSCSPISGHRSVSWYQQTPGQGLQFLFEYFSETQRNKGNFPGRFSGRQFSNSRSEMNVSTLELGDSALYLCASSFNRPDQETQYFGPGTRLLVL.